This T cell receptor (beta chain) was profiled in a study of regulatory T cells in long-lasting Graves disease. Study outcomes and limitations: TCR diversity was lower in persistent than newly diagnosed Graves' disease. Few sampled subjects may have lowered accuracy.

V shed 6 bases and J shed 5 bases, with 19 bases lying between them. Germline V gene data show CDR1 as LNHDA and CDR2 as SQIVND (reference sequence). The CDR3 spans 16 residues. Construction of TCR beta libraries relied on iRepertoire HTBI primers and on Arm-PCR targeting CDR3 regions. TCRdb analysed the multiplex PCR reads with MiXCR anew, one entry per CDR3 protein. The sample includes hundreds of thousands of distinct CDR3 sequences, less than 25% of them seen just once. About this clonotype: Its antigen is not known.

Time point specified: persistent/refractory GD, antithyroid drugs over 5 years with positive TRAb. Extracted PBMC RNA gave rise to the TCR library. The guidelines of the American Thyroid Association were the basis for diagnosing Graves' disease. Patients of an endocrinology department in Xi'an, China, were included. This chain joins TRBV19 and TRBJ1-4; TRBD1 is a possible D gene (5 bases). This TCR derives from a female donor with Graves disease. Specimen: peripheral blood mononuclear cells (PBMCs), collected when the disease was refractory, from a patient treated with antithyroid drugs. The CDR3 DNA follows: TGTGCCAGTAGCCTTCTGGAGGACGGGGGGAATGAAAAACTGTTTTTT. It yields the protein CASSLLEDGGNEKLFF.